This T cell receptor (beta chain) was identified during a study of T cells in Graves' hyperthyroidism and ophthalmopathy. RNA transcripts gave rise to amplified TCR beta CDR3 regions. TCR CDR3 regions were first amplified by RT-PCR with HTBI primers. TCRdb reanalysed the multiplex PCR reads using MiXCR and keeps one entry per CDR3 protein. The sample lists under 400,000 distinct CDR3 sequences, over 10% occurring once. Hyperthyroidism of Graves' type that showed no ophthalmopathy progression within 18 months was stable. This clonotype was observed at least ten times. This CDR3 comprises 14 residues. Between the trimmed V and J ends, which lost 0 bases and 1 base, there was a span of 6 bases. Germline V gene lookup returns CDR1 KGHSH and CDR2 LQKENI.

This chain links TRBV18 with TRBJ1-1; D gene ambiguous. The specimen sequenced was blood. This sequence originates from a woman between 18 and 29 years old with Graves' hyperthyroidism. Written as DNA, the CDR3 is TGTGCCAGCTCACCACCTAGCAGGAACACTGAAGCTTTCTTT. This encodes CASSPPSRNTEAFF.